This TCR beta chain was identified in a study of blood T cell repertoires in COVID-19. As for the study in general: Samples taken during acute and convalescent COVID-19 were collected in the United States, Italy and Spain. T cells, B-cell-depleted T cells, or PBMCs supplied cDNA or gDNA.

How the authors handled the data: For nucleated cells, counts were estimated from reference gene primer amplification. Some clones are missing from TCRdb's copy, which holds only in-frame ones; the method was immunoSEQ multiplex PCR. From that table come the V and J calls and clone size; the DNA was used to work out D and trimming. Here the sample spans 200,000 to 250,000 clones, around 85% being singletons. This CDR3 is 16 amino acids long. V lost 0 bases and J lost 6, with 15 bases in between. This TCR derives from a man older than 75 with acute or convalescent COVID-19. The sample was peripheral blood. V usage is TRBV23-1 and J usage is TRBJ2-1; maybe TRBD2 (6 bases). TRBV23-1 is labeled an ORF, and its function is uncertain. The CDR3 protein is CASSQSEGGTPNEQFF. The CDR3 coding sequence is TGCGCCAGCAGTCAATCGGAGGGCGGGACCCCCAATGAGCAGTTCTTC.